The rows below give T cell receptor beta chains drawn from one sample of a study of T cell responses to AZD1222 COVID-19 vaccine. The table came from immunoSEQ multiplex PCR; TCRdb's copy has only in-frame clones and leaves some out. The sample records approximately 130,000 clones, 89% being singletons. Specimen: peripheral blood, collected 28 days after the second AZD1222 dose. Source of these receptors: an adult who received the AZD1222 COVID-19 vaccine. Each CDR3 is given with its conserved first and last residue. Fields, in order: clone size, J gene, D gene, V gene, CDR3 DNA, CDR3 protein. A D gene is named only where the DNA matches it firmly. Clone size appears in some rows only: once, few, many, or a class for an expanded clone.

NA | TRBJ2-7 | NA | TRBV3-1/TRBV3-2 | TGTGCCAGCAGCGCAACGGGACAATCCCGCTACGAGCAGTACTTC | CASSATGQSRYEQYF
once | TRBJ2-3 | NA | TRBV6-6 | TGTGCCAGCAGTCCATTAGCGGCCAGCACAGATACGCAGTATTTT | CASSPLAASTDTQYF
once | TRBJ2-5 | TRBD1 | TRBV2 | TGTGCCAGCACCCGGGACAGGGGGCGAGAGACCCAGTACTTC | CASTRDRGRETQYF
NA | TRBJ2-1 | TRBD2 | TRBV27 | TGTTCAGGCGGGAGGGCCATTCACAATGAGCAGTTCTTC | CSGGRAIHNEQFF
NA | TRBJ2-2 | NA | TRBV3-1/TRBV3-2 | TGTGCCAGCAGCCAGGGCGGGGGGACAGGTAACACCGGGGAGCTGTTTTTT | CASSQGGGTGNTGELFF
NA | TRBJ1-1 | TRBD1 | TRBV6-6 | TGTGCCAGCAGTCGACAGCAGGGGGCTTCGGGCACTGAAGCTTTCTTT | CASSRQQGASGTEAFF
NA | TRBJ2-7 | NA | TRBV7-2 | TGTGCCAGCAGCTTCGACAGCCTCTCCTACGAGCAGTACTTC | CASSFDSLSYEQYF
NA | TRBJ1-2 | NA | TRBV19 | TGTGCCAGTAGTACAGACAGTAGTTCTAACTATGGCTACACCTTC | CASSTDSSSNYGYTF
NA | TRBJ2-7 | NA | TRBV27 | TGTGCCAGCAGTTCCCTGGGACCTGCGGACGAGCAGTACTTC | CASSSLGPADEQYF
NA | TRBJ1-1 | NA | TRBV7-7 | TGTGCTAGCAGTCCAGGAGGCAGGGTAAACACTGAAGCTTTCTTT | CASSPGGRVNTEAFF
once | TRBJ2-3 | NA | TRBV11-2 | TGTGCCAGCAGCTTCGGATCAGGTGGGGATACGCAGTATTTT | CASSFGSGGDTQYF
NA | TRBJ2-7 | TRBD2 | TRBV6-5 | TGTGCCAGCAGTTATCTCGGCGGGAGATACGAGCAGTACTTC | CASSYLGGRYEQYF
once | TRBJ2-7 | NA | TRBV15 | TGTGCCACCAGCAGGGGACCAACAGGGGACTACTACGAGCAGTACTTC | CATSRGPTGDYYEQYF
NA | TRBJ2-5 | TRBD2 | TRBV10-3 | TGTGCCATGTCGCGGGGGGGGCGGGAGACCCAGTACTTC | CAMSRGGRETQYF
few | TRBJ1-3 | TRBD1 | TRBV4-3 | TGCGCCAGCAGCCAAGATTTGGCAGGGGGCGTCGGAAACACCATATATTTT | CASSQDLAGGVGNTIYF
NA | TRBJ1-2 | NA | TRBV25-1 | TGTGCCAGCAGTGACGACCTTGGGGGCGGCTACACCTTC | CASSDDLGGGYTF
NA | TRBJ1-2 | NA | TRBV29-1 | TGCAGCGTTGATTGGGCGTATGGCTACACCTTC | CSVDWAYGYTF
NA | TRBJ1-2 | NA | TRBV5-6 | TGTGCCAGCAGCTTACAGGGAAACTATGGCTACACCTTC | CASSLQGNYGYTF
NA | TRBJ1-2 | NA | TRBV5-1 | TGCGCCAGCAGCTTGGGCAGTGACTATGGCTACACCTTC | CASSLGSDYGYTF
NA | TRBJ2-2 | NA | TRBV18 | TGTGCCAGCTCACCAAACAGCGCGAACACCGGGGAGCTGTTTTTT | CASSPNSANTGELFF
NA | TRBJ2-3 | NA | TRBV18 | TGTGCCAGCTCACCGCCTAGCACAGATACGCAGTATTTT | CASSPPSTDTQYF
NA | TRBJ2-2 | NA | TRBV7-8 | TGTGCCAGCAGCTTAGAAAGCGGGGAGCTGTTTTTT | CASSLESGELFF
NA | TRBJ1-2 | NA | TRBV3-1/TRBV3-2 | TGTGCCAGCAGCCCCTGGACAGCCCTGAACTATGGCTACACCTTC | CASSPWTALNYGYTF
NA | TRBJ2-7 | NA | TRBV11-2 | TGTGCCAGCAGCCCCATACGTCGCACCGGGTCTAGCTCCTACGAGCAGTACTTC | CASSPIRRTGSSSYEQYF
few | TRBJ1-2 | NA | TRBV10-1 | TGCGCCAGCAGTGAGCCCGTGGCAGGCGTGGTCTATGGCTACACCTTC | CASSEPVAGVVYGYTF
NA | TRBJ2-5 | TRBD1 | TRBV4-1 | TGCGCCAGCAGCCAAACAGGGGGAGGGACCCAGTACTTC | CASSQTGGGTQYF
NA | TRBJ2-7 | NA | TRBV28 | TGTGCCAGCAGCCTTACGGGACTCCTAATGCTGTACTTC | CASSLTGLLMLYF
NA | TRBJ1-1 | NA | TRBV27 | TGTGCCAGCAGTTTCAAAGCGAACACTGAAGCTTTCTTT | CASSFKANTEAFF
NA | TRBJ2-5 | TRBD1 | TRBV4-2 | TGTGCCAGCAGCCAAGCGGCGGACAGGAAAGAGACCCAGTACTTC | CASSQAADRKETQYF
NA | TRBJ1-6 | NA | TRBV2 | TGTGCCAGCAGGACTGGGCGACGCTCCTATAATTCACCCCTCCATTTT | CASRTGRRSYNSPLHF
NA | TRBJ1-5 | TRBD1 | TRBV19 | TGTGCCAGTAGTGGGACAGGGGGTCAGCCCCAGCATTTT | CASSGTGGQPQHF
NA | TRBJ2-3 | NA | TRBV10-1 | TGCGCCAGCAGTGCCTCCGGTGCGGATACGCAGTATTTT | CASSASGADTQYF
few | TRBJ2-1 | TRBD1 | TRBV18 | TGTGCCAGCTCACCGGACAGGGGGCTGATTGAGCAGTTCTTC | CASSPDRGLIEQFF
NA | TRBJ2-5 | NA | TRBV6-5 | TGTGCCAGCAGCCCGGGACCCCAGGAGACCCAGTACTTC | CASSPGPQETQYF
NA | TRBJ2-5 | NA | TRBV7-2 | TGTGCCAGCAGCTTAGGGGCCGGGGAGACCCAGTACTTC | CASSLGAGETQYF
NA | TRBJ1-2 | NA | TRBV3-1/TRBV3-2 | TGTGCCAGCAGCCAAGTCTCATATGGCTACACCTTC | CASSQVSYGYTF
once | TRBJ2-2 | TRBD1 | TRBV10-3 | TGTGCCATCAGGACCGGGACAGCGAACACCGGGGAGCTGTTTTTT | CAIRTGTANTGELFF
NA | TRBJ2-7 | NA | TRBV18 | TGTGCCAGCTCACCAGGGACCTACGAGCAGTACTTC | CASSPGTYEQYF
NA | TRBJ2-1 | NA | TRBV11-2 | TGTGCCAGCAGCCCCCTTGGCCGGGGCCCGAATGAGCAGTTCTTC | CASSPLGRGPNEQFF
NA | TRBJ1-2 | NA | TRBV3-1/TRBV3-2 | TGTGCCAGCAGCCAATCGGGACGCTATGGCTACACCTTC | CASSQSGRYGYTF
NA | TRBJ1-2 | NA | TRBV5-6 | TGTGCCAGCAGCTTGGGTGCGCTTCCGACTTATGGCTACACCTTC | CASSLGALPTYGYTF
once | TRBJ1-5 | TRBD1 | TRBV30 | TGTGCCTGGAGCGGGACAGGGGGCAATCAGCCCCAGCATTTT | CAWSGTGGNQPQHF
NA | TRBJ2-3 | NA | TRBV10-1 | TGCGCCAGCAGTGAGTCGGGGTCGAGGGAGGATACGCAGTATTTT | CASSESGSREDTQYF
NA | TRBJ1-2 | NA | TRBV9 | TGTGCCAGCAGCTACTTAACTAACTATGGCTACACCTTC | CASSYLTNYGYTF
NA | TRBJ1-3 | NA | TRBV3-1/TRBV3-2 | TGTGCCAGCAGCCCGATGGGGGGCGCGGGGGGAAACACCATATATTTT | CASSPMGGAGGNTIYF
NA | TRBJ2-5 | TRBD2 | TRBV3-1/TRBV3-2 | TGTGCCAGCAGCCAGTGGACTAGTATAAAAGAGACCCAGTACTTC | CASSQWTSIKETQYF
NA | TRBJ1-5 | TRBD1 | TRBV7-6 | TGTGCCAGCAGCCCTACAGGGGCGCAAAATCAGCCCCAGCATTTT | CASSPTGAQNQPQHF
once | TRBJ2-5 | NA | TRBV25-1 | TGTGCCAGCAGTAGGGAGTGGGAGACCCAGTACTTC | CASSREWETQYF
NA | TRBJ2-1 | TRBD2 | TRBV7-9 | TGTGCCTCTAGCGGGCCCCTAGCGGGGGATTCCTACAATGAGCAGTTCTTC | CASSGPLAGDSYNEQFF
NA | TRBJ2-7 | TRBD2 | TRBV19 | TGTGCCAGTTCCTCCCCCCCGGGACTAGCGGGGGGGCCGGACGAGCAGTACTTC | CASSSPPGLAGGPDEQYF